A selection of T cell receptor beta chains follows, all from one sample in a study of T cells in Graves' hyperthyroidism and ophthalmopathy. TCRdb passed the multiplex PCR reads through MiXCR, listing each CDR3 protein once. The sample records about 570,000 distinct CDR3 sequences, around 15% being singletons. Sequences were obtained from blood. Receptors were obtained from a woman in her forties with Graves' hyperthyroidism. Both conserved end residues are part of each CDR3. Expanded clones get a size class; other rows say once, few or many, or leave the size out.

J gene,clone size,V gene,CDR3 protein
TRBJ1-5,many,TRBV28,CASSLMTGGKPQHF
TRBJ1-5,few,TRBV24-1,CATSQQGYQPQHF
TRBJ2-1,many,TRBV6-1,CASSHDRYTYNEQFF
TRBJ2-1,many,TRBV7-9,CASSPINEQFF
TRBJ1-1,NA,TRBV27,CASSYSRADPMNTEAFF
TRBJ2-5,many,TRBV2,CASSGGLVETQYF
TRBJ2-7,NA,TRBV7-2,CASSLVLGQDTHRYYEQYF
TRBJ2-1,many,TRBV5-1,CASSLPMAVANEQFF
TRBJ2-1,few,TRBV5-1,CASSSRDSIGDEQFF
TRBJ2-7,many,TRBV28,CASTGPAEGRGPYEQYF
TRBJ2-1,many,TRBV19,CASSMDINNEQFF
TRBJ1-6,many,TRBV27,CASSPGGSFGSPLHF
TRBJ2-1,NA,TRBV5-1,CASSRQGENEQFF
TRBJ2-7,many,TRBV28,CASSLGAGRYEQYF
TRBJ1-2,many,TRBV2,CASSPIQGTYGYTF
TRBJ2-7,NA,TRBV27,CASSYSQQNELYF
TRBJ2-7,many,TRBV28,CASSLSSGGDTEQYF
TRBJ1-5,few,TRBV5-5,CASSLAGTVNQPQHF
TRBJ2-2,many,TRBV27,CASSQGQGRITGELFF
TRBJ2-7,many,TRBV30,CAWSQLAGMREQYF
TRBJ1-5,many,TRBV15,CATSRETGGRQPQHF
TRBJ1-6,NA,TRBV2,CASSEEVSRNNSPLHF
TRBJ1-1,few,TRBV6-1,CASSGSTGRTEAFF
TRBJ2-5,many,TRBV24-1,CATSDSRLAGATGGETQYF
TRBJ2-5,many,TRBV30,CAWSTGQRGQETQYF
TRBJ2-7,many,TRBV5-1,CASSLGERDLSYEQYF
TRBJ2-4,few,TRBV11-2,CASSLLGGSMDIQYF
TRBJ2-3,many,TRBV11-1,CASSFDLAGGYKYF
TRBJ2-1,NA,TRBV6-2/TRBV6-3,CASTPRGNEQFF
TRBJ1-5,many,TRBV3-1,CASSQDLGRSNQPQHF
TRBJ1-1,many,TRBV28,CASVPGGYTEAFF
TRBJ1-5,few,TRBV4-1,CASSLEGGESSNQPQHF
TRBJ1-2,many,TRBV28,CASSFSSGQGRGNYGYTF
TRBJ2-7,many,TRBV7-3,CAGGPKVLAGGPGEQYF
TRBJ2-5,many,TRBV20-1,CSARAGGPLETQYF
TRBJ2-5,many,TRBV9,CASSVGERGGSGETQYF
TRBJ2-3,NA,TRBV7-2,CASSWAPSTDTQYF
TRBJ2-5,many,TRBV29-1,CSVGTSGGPEETQYF
TRBJ2-6,NA,TRBV29-1,CSVEAGTGANVLTF
TRBJ1-1,NA,TRBV6-1,CASSEGQGSTEAFF
TRBJ2-2,NA,TRBV6-2/TRBV6-3,CASSQGTSGRVPGELFF
TRBJ1-1,many,TRBV2,CASSHSLTSVPSMNTEAFF
TRBJ1-2,few,TRBV28,CASSFGTARGYTF
TRBJ2-7,many,TRBV20-1,CSASPGESYEQYF
TRBJ2-3,few,TRBV5-1,CASSALGGDTQYF
TRBJ2-2,many,TRBV2,CASSRTGNTGELFF
TRBJ2-1,many,TRBV11-2,CASSLMSGSSYNEQFF
TRBJ2-1,many,TRBV29-1,CSVEVSYNEQFF
TRBJ2-7,many,TRBV7-9,CASTRLPGLAAYEQYF
TRBJ1-4,many,TRBV7-9,CASSPGQSNEKLFF
TRBJ2-1,many,TRBV2,CASSDGAGPSEQFF